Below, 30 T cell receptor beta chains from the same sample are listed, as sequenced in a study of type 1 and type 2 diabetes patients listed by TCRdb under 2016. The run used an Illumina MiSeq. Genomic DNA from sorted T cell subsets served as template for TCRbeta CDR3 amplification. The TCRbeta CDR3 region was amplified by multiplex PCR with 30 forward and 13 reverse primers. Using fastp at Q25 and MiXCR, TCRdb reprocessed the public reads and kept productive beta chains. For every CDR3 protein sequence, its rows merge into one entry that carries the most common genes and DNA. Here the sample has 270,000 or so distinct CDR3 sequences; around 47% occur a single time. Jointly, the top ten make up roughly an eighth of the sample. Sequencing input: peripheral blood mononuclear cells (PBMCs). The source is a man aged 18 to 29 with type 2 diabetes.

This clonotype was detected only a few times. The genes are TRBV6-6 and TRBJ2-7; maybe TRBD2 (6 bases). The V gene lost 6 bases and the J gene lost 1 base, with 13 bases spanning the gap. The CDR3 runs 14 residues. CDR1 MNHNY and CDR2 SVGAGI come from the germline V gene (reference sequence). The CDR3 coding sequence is TGTGCCAGCAGCCCTGTTCGGGGGTCCTACGAGCAGTACTTC. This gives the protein CASSPVRGSYEQYF.

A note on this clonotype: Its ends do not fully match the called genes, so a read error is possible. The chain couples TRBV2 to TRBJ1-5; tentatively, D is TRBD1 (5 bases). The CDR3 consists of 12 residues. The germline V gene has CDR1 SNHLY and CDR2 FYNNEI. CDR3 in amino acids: CASRTENRPQHF. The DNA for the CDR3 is TGTGCCAGCAGGACAGAGAATCGGCCCCAGCATTTT.

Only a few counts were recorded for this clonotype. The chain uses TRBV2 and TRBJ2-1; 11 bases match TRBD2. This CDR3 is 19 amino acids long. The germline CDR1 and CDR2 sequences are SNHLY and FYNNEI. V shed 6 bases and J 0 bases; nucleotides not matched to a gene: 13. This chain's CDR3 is CASSQRASGGFSSYNEQFF. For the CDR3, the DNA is TGTGCCAGCAGCCAGAGGGCTAGCGGGGGGTTCAGCTCCTACAATGAGCAGTTCTTC. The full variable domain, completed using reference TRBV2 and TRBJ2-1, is EPEVTQTPSHQVTQMGQEVILRCVPISNHLYFYWYRQILGQKVEFLVSFYNNEISEKSEIFDDQFSVERPDGSNFTLKIRSTKLEDSAMYFCASSQRASGGFSSYNEQFFGPGTRLTVL.

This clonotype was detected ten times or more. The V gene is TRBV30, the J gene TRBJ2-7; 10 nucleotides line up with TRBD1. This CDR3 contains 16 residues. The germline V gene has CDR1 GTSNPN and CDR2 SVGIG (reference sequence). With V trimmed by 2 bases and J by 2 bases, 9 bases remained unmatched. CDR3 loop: CAWSTYDRGRPYEQYF. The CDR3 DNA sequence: TGTGCCTGGAGTACCTACGACAGGGGGCGTCCCTACGAGCAGTACTTC.

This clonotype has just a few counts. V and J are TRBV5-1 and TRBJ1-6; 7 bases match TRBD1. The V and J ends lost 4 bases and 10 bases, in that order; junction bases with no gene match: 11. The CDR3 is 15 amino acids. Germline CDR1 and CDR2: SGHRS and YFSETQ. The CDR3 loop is CASSDGDSRGSPLHF. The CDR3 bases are TGCGCCAGCAGCGATGGGGACAGTAGAGGGTCACCCCTCCACTTT.

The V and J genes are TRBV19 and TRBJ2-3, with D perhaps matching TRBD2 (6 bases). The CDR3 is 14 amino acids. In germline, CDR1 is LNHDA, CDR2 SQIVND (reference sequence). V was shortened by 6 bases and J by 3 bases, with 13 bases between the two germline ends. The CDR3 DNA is TGTGCCAGTAGAGTGGAGGGACGTACAGATACGCAGTATTTT. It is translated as CASRVEGRTDTQYF.

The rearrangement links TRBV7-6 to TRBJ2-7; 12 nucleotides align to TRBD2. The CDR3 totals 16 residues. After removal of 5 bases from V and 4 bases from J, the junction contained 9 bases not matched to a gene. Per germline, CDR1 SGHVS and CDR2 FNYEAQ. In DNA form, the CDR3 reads TGTGCCAGCAGCGCTACGATGACTAGCGGGGGATACGAGCAGTACTTC. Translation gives CASSATMTSGGYEQYF.

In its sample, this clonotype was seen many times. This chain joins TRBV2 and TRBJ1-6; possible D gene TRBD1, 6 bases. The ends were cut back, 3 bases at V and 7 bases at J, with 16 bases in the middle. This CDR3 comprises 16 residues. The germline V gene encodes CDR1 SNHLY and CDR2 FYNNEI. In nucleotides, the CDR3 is TGTGCCAGCAGTGAGTGGGTGGGGGCCGCGAATTCACCCCTCCACTTT. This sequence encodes CASSEWVGAANSPLHF.

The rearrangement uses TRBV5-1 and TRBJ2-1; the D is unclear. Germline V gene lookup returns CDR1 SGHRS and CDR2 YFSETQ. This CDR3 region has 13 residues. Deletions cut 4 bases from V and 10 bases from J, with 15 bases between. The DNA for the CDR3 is TGCGCCAGCAGCCCCGCGGCCGATTTCGAGCAGTTCTTC. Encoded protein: CASSPAADFEQFF.

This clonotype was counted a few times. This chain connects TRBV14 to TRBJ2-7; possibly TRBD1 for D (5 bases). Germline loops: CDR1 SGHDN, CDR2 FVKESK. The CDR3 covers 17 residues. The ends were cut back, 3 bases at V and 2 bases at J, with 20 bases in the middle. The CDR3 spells CASSHPQGGARTYEQYF. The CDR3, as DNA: TGTGCCAGCAGCCACCCCCAAGGTGGGGCCAGAACCTACGAGCAGTACTTC.

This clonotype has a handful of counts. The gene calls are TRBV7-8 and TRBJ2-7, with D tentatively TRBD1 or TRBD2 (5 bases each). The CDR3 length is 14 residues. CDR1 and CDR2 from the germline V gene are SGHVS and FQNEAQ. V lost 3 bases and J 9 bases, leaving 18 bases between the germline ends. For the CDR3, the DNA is TGTGCCAGCAGCTTGACAGTGCCCGCGGCGGGGCAGTACTTC. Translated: CASSLTVPAAGQYF.

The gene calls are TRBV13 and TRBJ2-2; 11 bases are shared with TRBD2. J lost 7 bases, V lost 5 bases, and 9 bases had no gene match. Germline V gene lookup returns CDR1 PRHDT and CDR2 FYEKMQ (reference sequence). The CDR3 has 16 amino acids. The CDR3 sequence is CASSPRLAGNGGELFF. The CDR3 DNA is TGTGCCAGCAGCCCCCGACTAGCGGGAAATGGCGGGGAGCTGTTTTTT.

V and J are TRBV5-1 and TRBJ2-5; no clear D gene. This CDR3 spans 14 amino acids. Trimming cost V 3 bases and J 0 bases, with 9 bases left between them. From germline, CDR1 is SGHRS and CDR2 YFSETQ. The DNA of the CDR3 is TGCGCCAGCAGCTATAGAACTAACCAAGAGACCCAGTACTTC. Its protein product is CASSYRTNQETQYF.

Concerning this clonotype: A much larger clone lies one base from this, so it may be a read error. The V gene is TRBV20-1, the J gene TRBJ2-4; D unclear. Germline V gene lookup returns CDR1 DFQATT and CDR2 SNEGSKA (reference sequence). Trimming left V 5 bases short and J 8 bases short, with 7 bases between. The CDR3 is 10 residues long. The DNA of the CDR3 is TGCAGTGCTGGAATGGACATTCAGTACTTC. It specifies CSAGMDIQYF.

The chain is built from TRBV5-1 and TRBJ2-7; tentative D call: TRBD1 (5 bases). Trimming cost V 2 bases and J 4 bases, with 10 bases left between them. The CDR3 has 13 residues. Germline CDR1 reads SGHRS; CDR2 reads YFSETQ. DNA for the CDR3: TGCGCCAGCAGCTTATCAGGGAAATACGAGCAGTACTTC. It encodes CASSLSGKYEQYF.

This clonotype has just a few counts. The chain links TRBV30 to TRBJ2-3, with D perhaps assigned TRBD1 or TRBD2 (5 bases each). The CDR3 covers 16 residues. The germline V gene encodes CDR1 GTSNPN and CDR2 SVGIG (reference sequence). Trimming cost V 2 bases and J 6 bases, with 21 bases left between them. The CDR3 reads CAWSKETGAFVDTQYF. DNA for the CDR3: TGTGCCTGGAGTAAAGAGACCGGGGCGTTTGTGGATACGCAGTATTTT.

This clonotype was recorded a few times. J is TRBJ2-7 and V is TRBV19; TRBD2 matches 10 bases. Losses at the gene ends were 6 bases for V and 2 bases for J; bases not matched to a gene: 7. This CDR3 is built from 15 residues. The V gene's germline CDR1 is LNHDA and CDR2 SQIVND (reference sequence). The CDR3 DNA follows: TGTGCCAGTAGCTACCAGCTAGCGGGAGCCTACGAGCAGTACTTC. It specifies CASSYQLAGAYEQYF.

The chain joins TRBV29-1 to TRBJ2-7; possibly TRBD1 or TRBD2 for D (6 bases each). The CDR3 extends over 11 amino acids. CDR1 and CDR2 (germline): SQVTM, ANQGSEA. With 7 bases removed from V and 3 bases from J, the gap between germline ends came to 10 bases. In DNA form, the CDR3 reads TGCAGCGCAAAGGGGGGCTACGAGCAGTACTTC. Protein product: CSAKGGYEQYF.

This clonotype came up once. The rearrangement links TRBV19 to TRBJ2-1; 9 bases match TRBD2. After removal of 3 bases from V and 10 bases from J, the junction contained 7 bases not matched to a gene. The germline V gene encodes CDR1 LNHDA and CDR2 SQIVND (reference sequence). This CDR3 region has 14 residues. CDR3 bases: TGTGCCAGTAGTATTAGGATAGCGGGAGTAGAGCAGTTCTTC. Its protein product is CASSIRIAGVEQFF.

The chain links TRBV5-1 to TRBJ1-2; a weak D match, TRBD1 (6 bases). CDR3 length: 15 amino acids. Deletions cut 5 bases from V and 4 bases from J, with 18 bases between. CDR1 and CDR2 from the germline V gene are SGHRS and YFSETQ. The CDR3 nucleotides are TGCGCCAGCAGTGAGAGACAGGACGCCGCCTATGGCTACACCTTC. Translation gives CASSERQDAAYGYTF.

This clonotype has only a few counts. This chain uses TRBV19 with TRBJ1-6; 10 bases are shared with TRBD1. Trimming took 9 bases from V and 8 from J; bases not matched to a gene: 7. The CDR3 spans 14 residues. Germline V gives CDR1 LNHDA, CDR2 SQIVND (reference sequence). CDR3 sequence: CASRQGASYSPLHF. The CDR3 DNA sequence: TGTGCCAGCCGACAGGGGGCGTCTTATTCACCCCTCCACTTT.

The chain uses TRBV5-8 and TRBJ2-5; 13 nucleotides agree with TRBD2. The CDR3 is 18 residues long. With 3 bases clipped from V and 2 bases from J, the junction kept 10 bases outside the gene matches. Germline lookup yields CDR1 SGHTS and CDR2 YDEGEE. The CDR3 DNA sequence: TGTGCCAGCAGCTCTTGGACTAGCGGGGGCGCATCTCAAGAGACCCAGTACTTC. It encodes CASSSWTSGGASQETQYF.

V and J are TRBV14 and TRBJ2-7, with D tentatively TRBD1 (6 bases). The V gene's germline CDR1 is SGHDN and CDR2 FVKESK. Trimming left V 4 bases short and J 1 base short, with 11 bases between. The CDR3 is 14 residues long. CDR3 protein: CASSPGVYSYEQYF. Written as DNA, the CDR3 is TGTGCCAGCAGCCCAGGGGTCTATTCCTACGAGCAGTACTTC.

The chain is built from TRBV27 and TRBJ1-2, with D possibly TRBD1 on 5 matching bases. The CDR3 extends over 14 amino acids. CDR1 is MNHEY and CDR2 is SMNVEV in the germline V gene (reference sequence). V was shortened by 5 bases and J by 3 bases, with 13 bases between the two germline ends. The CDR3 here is CASSGGRRDYGYTF. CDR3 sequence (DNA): TGTGCCAGCAGTGGGGGGAGGCGCGACTATGGCTACACCTTC.

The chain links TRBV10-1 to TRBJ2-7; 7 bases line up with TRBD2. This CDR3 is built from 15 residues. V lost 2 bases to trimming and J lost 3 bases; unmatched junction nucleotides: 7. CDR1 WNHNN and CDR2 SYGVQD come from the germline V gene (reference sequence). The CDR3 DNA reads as TGCGCCAGCAGTGAGCTTCGCGGGGGATTCTACGAGCAGTACTTC. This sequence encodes CASSELRGGFYEQYF.

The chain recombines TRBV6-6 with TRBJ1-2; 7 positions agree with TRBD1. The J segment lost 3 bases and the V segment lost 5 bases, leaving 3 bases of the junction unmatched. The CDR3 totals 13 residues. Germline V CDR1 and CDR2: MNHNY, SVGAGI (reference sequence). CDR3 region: CASSAGTDYGYTF. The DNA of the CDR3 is TGTGCCAGCAGTGCCGGGACAGACTATGGCTACACCTTC.

CDR3 coding DNA: TGCAGTCAATTAGACGGATTCTACGAGCAGTACTTC. Residues: CSQLDGFYEQYF. The chain couples TRBV20-1 to TRBJ2-7; D gene uncertain. V gave up 8 bases and J gave up 3 bases, with 14 bases separating them. The CDR3 consists of 12 residues. Germline assignment: CDR1 DFQATT and CDR2 SNEGSKA (reference sequence).

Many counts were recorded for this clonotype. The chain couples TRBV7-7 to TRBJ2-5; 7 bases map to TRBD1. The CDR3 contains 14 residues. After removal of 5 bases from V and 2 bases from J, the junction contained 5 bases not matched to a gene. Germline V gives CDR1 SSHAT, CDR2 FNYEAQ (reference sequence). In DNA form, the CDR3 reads TGTGCCAGCAGCCAAGACAGGGAACAAGAGACCCAGTACTTC. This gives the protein CASSQDREQETQYF.

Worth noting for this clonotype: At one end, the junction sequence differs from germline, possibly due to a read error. CDR3 in amino acids: CARRTVLMGDFSSYNEQFF. CDR3 in DNA: TGTGCCAGACGCACCGTCCTGATGGGAGACTTCAGCTCCTACAATGAGCAATTCTTC. The V and J genes are TRBV19 and TRBJ2-1; D possibly corresponds to TRBD2 (5 bases). Germline V lookup: CDR1 LNHDA, CDR2 SQIVND (reference sequence). CDR3 length: 19 amino acids.

The CDR3 nucleotides read TGTGCCAGCAGCTTGGTGGACAGGGTATATGAGCAGTTCTTC. The encoded protein is CASSLVDRVYEQFF. The chain recombines TRBV9 with TRBJ2-1; 8 nucleotides agree with TRBD1. V lost 4 bases, J lost 8 bases, and 8 bases stayed unmatched. CDR1 SGDLS and CDR2 YYNGEE come from the germline V gene. The CDR3 totals 14 residues.